This TCR beta chain was sequenced for a study of blood T cell repertoires in COVID-19. Study overall: The United States, Italy and Spain were the sources of the acute and convalescent COVID-19 samples. PBMCs, B-cell-depleted T cells, or T cells provided the cDNA or gDNA that made up the material.

Study processing details: Reference gene primer amplification gave nucleated cell count estimates. Assay used: immunoSEQ multiplex PCR; TCRdb lists only in-frame clones, some missing. V and J calls and clone size are those listed in that table; D and trimming were worked out from the DNA. The data contain roughly 290,000 clones, approximately 87% of them singletons. V shed 3 bases and J 2 bases; nucleotides not matched to a gene: 1. The CDR3 covers 14 residues. CDR1 is LNHDA and CDR2 is SQIVND in the germline V gene (reference sequence). The receptor comes from a woman in her forties or fifties who had recovered from COVID-19. V usage is TRBV19 and J usage is TRBJ2-7, with TRBD1 identical over 10 bases. Sequenced material: peripheral blood. CDR3 sequence (DNA): TGTGCCAGTAGTATGGGGACAGGGGCCTACGAGCAGTACTTC. It yields the protein CASSMGTGAYEQYF.